Sequencing of this T cell receptor beta chain was carried out in a study of PD-L1 blockade in urothelial cancer. The wider study: At 3 weeks (second dose) and 6 weeks after starting treatment, blood was analyzed. T cells numbered a median of about 150,000 in the blood samples.

Some clones are missing from TCRdb's copy, which holds only in-frame ones; the method was immunoSEQ multiplex PCR. The sample includes tens of thousands of clones, 79% of them seen just once. The CDR3 spans 13 residues. V lost 6 bases, J lost 7 bases, and 15 bases lay in between. Germline CDR1 MNHEY, CDR2 SVGAGI. This sample's time point: pretreatment peripheral blood. The gene calls are TRBV6-5 and TRBJ1-2; possibly TRBD1 for D (6 bases). This TCR derives from a man between 65 and 79 years old with urothelial cancer. Material: PBMCs, obtained around atezolizumab (anti-PD-L1) treatment. The CDR3, as DNA: TGTGCCAGCAGGGACAGCCGCTCGTCTGGCTACACCTTC. It encodes CASRDSRSSGYTF.